The present entry profiles one TCR beta chain with its context. Per the germline V gene, CDR1 is MDHEN and CDR2 is SYDVKM. CDR3 length: 15 amino acids. Unmatched junction bases numbered 10, after V lost 5 bases and J lost 4 bases. This record comes from a study of blood T cell repertoires in COVID-19. Study-level background: The United States, Italy and Spain were the sources of the acute and convalescent COVID-19 samples. PBMCs, B-cell-depleted T cells, or T cells provided the cDNA or gDNA that made up the material.

The assay was immunoSEQ multiplex PCR, and TCRdb's table has in-frame clones only and misses some. The sample has roughly 160,000 clones, roughly nine tenths seen once. This sequence originates from a man aged 45-65 years with acute or convalescent COVID-19. V usage is TRBV28 and J usage is TRBJ2-7; TRBD1 aligns across 8 bases. The specimen was peripheral blood. The CDR3 DNA follows: TGTGCCAGCAGTCCAAGACAGGGGAAAGGGTACGAGCAGTACGTC. Amino acid sequence: CASSPRQGKGYEQYV.